The 27 T cell receptor beta chains below come from one sample, sequenced in a study of cytomegalovirus exposure and HLA in healthy donors. The protocol was immunoSEQ multiplex PCR, while the TCRdb copy is restricted to in-frame clones and leaves out a portion. Of 100,000 to 150,000 clones in the sample, roughly 89% were seen once. Sequencing was carried out using PBMCs. The receptors shown here come from a woman in her late teens or twenties in good health and CMV-seronegative.

Of note for this clone: Other DNA sequences within the sample encode an identical CDR3. V and J are TRBV18 and TRBJ1-2; a possible D gene is TRBD1 (5 bases). CDR1 and CDR2 from the germline V gene are KGHSH and LQKENI. The CDR3 consists of 13 residues. Trimming took 3 bases from V and 1 from J, leaving 6 bases between them. CDR3: CASSPDSNYGYTF. CDR3 in DNA: TGTGCCAGCTCACCCGACAGTAACTATGGCTACACCTTC.

The V gene is TRBV10-3, the J gene TRBJ2-1; TRBD2 matches at 14 bases. CDR1 and CDR2 from the germline V gene are ENHRY and SYGVKD. The CDR3 sequence is 16 residues long. V lost 2 bases, J lost 4 bases, and 1 base stayed unmatched. CDR3 coding DNA: TGTGCCATCAGTGAGGGGACTAGCGGGAGTTACAATGAGCAGTTCTTC. This encodes CAISEGTSGSYNEQFF.

CDR3 region: CASYSGGSYNEQFF. Here the CDR3 DNA reads TGTGCCAGTTATAGCGGAGGCTCCTACAATGAGCAGTTCTTC. The V and J genes are TRBV19 and TRBJ2-1, with TRBD2 as a possible D gene (6 bases). Germline V gives CDR1 LNHDA, CDR2 SQIVND (reference sequence). The CDR3 consists of 14 residues. V was clipped by 8 bases and J by 0 bases, with 11 bases between them.

The rearrangement joins TRBV27 to TRBJ2-7; maybe TRBD1 (5 bases). Germline V gene data show CDR1 as MNHEY and CDR2 as SMNVEV (reference sequence). The CDR3 spans 13 residues. V dropped 9 bases and J dropped 1 base, with 13 bases sitting between them. CDR3 residues: CASAPRESYEQYF. DNA of the CDR3: TGTGCCAGTGCCCCCAGGGAATCCTACGAGCAGTACTTC.

The chain couples TRBV5-6 to TRBJ2-7, with 12 bases matching TRBD2. Germline V lookup: CDR1 SGHDT, CDR2 YYEEEE. The CDR3 is made up of 14 amino acids. V was pared by 3 bases and J by 2 bases, with 0 bases of the junction left unmatched. The CDR3 protein is CASSWTSGAYEQYF. The CDR3 nucleotides read TGTGCCAGCAGCTGGACTAGCGGGGCCTACGAGCAGTACTTC.

The sample holds one count of this clone. V gene TRBV11-3 combines with J gene TRBJ1-2; D unresolved. With 5 bases removed from V and 3 bases from J, the gap between germline ends came to 16 bases. Germline V gene sequence: CDR1 SGHNT, CDR2 YENEEA. The CDR3 sequence is 15 residues long. CDR3 region: CASSQSGGWDYGYTF. The CDR3 DNA sequence: TGTGCCAGCAGCCAGAGTGGAGGGTGGGACTATGGCTACACCTTC.

This rearrangement joins TRBV5-6 to TRBJ1-1; D not resolved. The ends were cut back, 0 bases at V and 11 bases at J, with 14 bases in the middle. The CDR3 length is 13 residues. The V gene's germline CDR1 is SGHDT and CDR2 YYEEEE. In nucleotides, the CDR3 is TGTGCCAGCAGCTTGGATCCCGGGGTAAAGGCTTTCTTT. The encoded protein is CASSLDPGVKAFF.

This sequence joins TRBV13 and TRBJ2-7, with 10 positions matching TRBD2. This CDR3 has 15 amino acids. Germline CDR1 and CDR2: PRHDT and FYEKMQ (reference sequence). J gave up 2 bases and V 2 bases, and 3 bases lay outside the gene matches. The CDR3 is CASSLTGTSAYEQYF. Written as DNA, the CDR3 is TGTGCCAGCAGCTTAACCGGGACTAGCGCCTACGAGCAGTACTTC.

The CDR3 region has the DNA TGTGCCAGCAGTTGGACACTCTCTGGAAACACCATATATTTT. Amino acid sequence: CASSWTLSGNTIYF. V is TRBV6-5 and J is TRBJ1-3; D is perhaps TRBD1 (5 bases). Trimming removed 4 bases from V and 0 bases from J, with 7 bases in between. Germline V CDR1 and CDR2: MNHEY, SVGAGI. There are 14 residues in the CDR3.

This sequence joins TRBV2 and TRBJ2-7, with unresolved D. The V and J ends lost 3 bases and 3 bases respectively, with 3 bases between them. There are 11 residues in the CDR3. CDR1 SNHLY and CDR2 FYNNEI come from the germline V gene. In DNA, the CDR3 is TGTGCCAGCAGTGACAACTACGAGCAGTACTTC. The encoded protein is CASSDNYEQYF. The whole variable domain, remainder taken from reference TRBV2 and TRBJ2-7, is EPEVTQTPSHQVTQMGQEVILRCVPISNHLYFYWYRQILGQKVEFLVSFYNNEISEKSEIFDDQFSVERPDGSNFTLKIRSTKLEDSAMYFCASSDNYEQYFGPGTRLTVT.

Notes on this clone: Different DNA sequences within this sample yield the same CDR3. The J gene is TRBJ1-1, the V gene TRBV6-5; possibly TRBD1 for D (5 bases). Germline lookup yields CDR1 MNHEY and CDR2 SVGAGI. The CDR3 spans 14 residues. The germline V and J ends were trimmed by 0 bases and 0 bases, with 5 bases remaining between them. Written as DNA, the CDR3 is TGTGCCAGCAGTTACTCCAGGGTGAACACTGAAGCTTTCTTT. Amino acids: CASSYSRVNTEAFF.

This chain joins TRBV28 and TRBJ2-7; TRBD2 agrees at 11 bases. The CDR3 contains 21 residues. The trim removed 4 bases at V and 1 base at J, leaving 21 bases unmatched. The germline V gene has CDR1 MDHEN and CDR2 SYDVKM. As DNA, the CDR3 is TGTGCCAGCAGTTCCTATGCAGGAACTAGCGGGGGTGAGTTATTATCCTACGAGCAGTACTTC. The encoded protein is CASSSYAGTSGGELLSYEQYF.

This CDR3 is CASSLMAASYEQYF. The CDR3 DNA reads as TGTGCCAGCAGCTTAATGGCCGCATCCTACGAGCAGTACTTC. The V and J genes are TRBV11-2 and TRBJ2-7, with D unclear. This CDR3 comprises 14 residues. The ends were cut back, 2 bases at V and 1 base at J, with 9 bases in the middle. The germline gives CDR1 SGHAT, CDR2 FQNNGV.

V gene TRBV4-2 combines with J gene TRBJ1-1; TRBD1 agrees at 10 bases. The length of the CDR3 is 17 residues. Germline CDR1 reads LGHNA; CDR2 reads YNFKEQ. V was clipped by 2 bases and J by 3 bases; unmatched bases: 9. The CDR3 sequence is CASSQLRQGAAYTEAFF. Here the CDR3 DNA reads TGTGCCAGCAGCCAATTACGACAGGGGGCAGCCTACACTGAAGCTTTCTTT.

J is TRBJ2-7 and V is TRBV5-1; 8 nucleotides agree with TRBD2. J was trimmed by 2 bases and V by 0 bases; bases with no gene match: 4. Germline V gene lookup returns CDR1 SGHRS and CDR2 YFSETQ. The CDR3 has 15 amino acids. The CDR3 protein is CASSLGVSGTYEQYF. In nucleotides, the CDR3 is TGCGCCAGCAGCTTGGGGGTTAGCGGGACCTACGAGCAGTACTTC.

Comments on this clone: This CDR3 is also generated by other DNA sequences in the sample. The J gene is TRBJ2-7, the V gene TRBV6-5; 7 bases align to TRBD1. Germline CDR1 is MNHEY and CDR2 is SVGAGI. The CDR3 is made up of 11 amino acids. Trimming took 6 bases from V and 4 from J; bases not matched to a gene: 0. CDR3 sequence reads: CASSRGYEQYF. The CDR3 nucleotides read TGTGCCAGCAGCAGGGGGTACGAGCAGTACTTC.

This chain joins TRBV7-3 and TRBJ2-5, with 8 nucleotides matching TRBD2. This CDR3 region has 15 residues. V was clipped by 4 bases and J by 3 bases; unmatched bases: 7. In germline, CDR1 is SGHTA, CDR2 FQGTGA. The CDR3 here is CASSSPGLGKETQYF. The CDR3 DNA follows: TGTGCCAGCAGCTCCCCGGGACTAGGAAAAGAGACCCAGTACTTC.

The chain is built from TRBV9 and TRBJ1-2, with TRBD1 matching over 9 bases. Losses at the gene ends were 0 bases for V and 5 bases for J; bases not matched to a gene: 8. The CDR3 runs to 16 residues. The germline V gene has CDR1 SGDLS and CDR2 YYNGEE. The CDR3 nucleotides are TGTGCCAGCAGCGTAGGAACGGGACAGGGCTTATATGGCTACACCTTC. It specifies CASSVGTGQGLYGYTF.

The chain couples TRBV29-1 to TRBJ2-2, with D tentatively TRBD1 (5 bases). Germline loops: CDR1 SQVTM, CDR2 ANQGSEA. Between the trimmed V and J ends, which lost 6 bases and 1 base, there was a span of 12 bases. This CDR3 contains 14 residues. For the CDR3, the DNA is TGCAGCGTCATGGGGCAGATGAACACCGGGGAGCTGTTTTTT. It specifies CSVMGQMNTGELFF.

This sequence joins TRBV18 and TRBJ1-1, with no clear D. Between the trimmed V and J ends, which lost 3 bases and 5 bases, there was a span of 13 bases. The germline V gene has CDR1 KGHSH and CDR2 LQKENI. The CDR3 has 14 amino acids. CDR3 protein: CASSPVGAETEAFF. In DNA form, the CDR3 reads TGTGCCAGCTCACCGGTGGGTGCGGAGACTGAAGCTTTCTTT.

The chain couples TRBV29-1 to TRBJ1-1; 8 bases match TRBD1. V was pared by 6 bases and J by 8 bases, with 11 bases of the junction left unmatched. CDR3 length: 13 amino acids. Germline CDR1 and CDR2: SQVTM and ANQGSEA. CDR3 in amino acids: CSVRTGTYLEAFF. The CDR3 nucleotides read TGCAGCGTCCGGACAGGGACCTACCTAGAAGCTTTCTTT.

The chain employs TRBV6-1 and TRBJ2-7, with D maybe TRBD1 (6 bases). CDR3 length equals 16 residues. Germline CDR1 is MNHNS and CDR2 is SASEGT. Between the trimmed V and J ends, which lost 4 bases and 4 bases, there was a span of 20 bases. This chain's CDR3 is CASSVSGPTGVYEQYF. The CDR3 DNA reads as TGTGCCAGCAGTGTCTCGGGGCCGACAGGAGTTTACGAGCAGTACTTC.

This rearrangement joins TRBV5-1 to TRBJ1-3, with 7 bases identical to TRBD1. Germline-derived CDR1 and CDR2 are SGHRS and YFSETQ. Germline trimming cut 4 bases from V and 6 bases from J; bases unmatched to any gene: 16. The CDR3 consists of 17 residues. CDR3 sequence: CASSILRQGLGENTIYF. The CDR3 DNA is TGCGCCAGCAGCATACTAAGACAGGGTTTGGGGGAAAACACCATATATTTT.

The chain combines TRBV10-3 with TRBJ2-1; D is unclear. The CDR3 length is 14 residues. Germline CDR1 ENHRY, CDR2 SYGVKD. Trimming removed 3 bases from V and 1 base from J, with 7 bases in between. CDR3 in amino acids: CAISESRSYNEQFF. DNA for the CDR3: TGTGCCATCAGTGAATCTAGGTCCTACAATGAGCAGTTCTTC.

V usage is TRBV5-4 and J usage is TRBJ1-4, with D possibly TRBD1 on 5 matching bases. V was shortened by 4 bases and J by 5 bases, with 9 bases between the two germline ends. This CDR3 region has 13 residues. Germline V CDR1 and CDR2: SGHNT, YYREEE (reference sequence). The CDR3 loop reads CASSRYRNEKLFF. The CDR3 nucleotides are TGTGCCAGCAGCCGGTACAGGAATGAAAAACTGTTTTTT.

This chain links TRBV18 with TRBJ1-2, with 7 bases aligning to TRBD1. This CDR3 comprises 14 residues. The trim removed 3 bases at V and 6 bases at J, leaving 7 bases unmatched. CDR1 and CDR2 (germline): KGHSH, LQKENI. The CDR3 sequence: CASSPLDRVDGYTF. The DNA for the CDR3 is TGTGCCAGCTCACCTCTAGACAGGGTAGATGGCTACACCTTC.

V usage is TRBV29-1 and J usage is TRBJ2-1, with D unresolved. V gave up 7 bases and J gave up 4 bases, with 8 bases separating them. CDR1 and CDR2 (germline): SQVTM, ANQGSEA. This CDR3 has 11 residues. As DNA, the CDR3 is TGCAGCGGAGGAGATTACAATGAGCAGTTCTTC. Translating it yields CSGGDYNEQFF.